This is a list of T cell receptor beta chains from one sample in a study of cytomegalovirus exposure and HLA in healthy donors. This table comes from immunoSEQ multiplex PCR, and its TCRdb copy is limited to in-frame clones, with some not included. The table records some 98,000 clones, around 80% of them present only once. Material for sequencing was PBMCs. The receptors here all came from a man aged 40-49 years in good health and CMV-seronegative. Both conserved end residues are part of each CDR3. Fields, in order: V gene, D gene, clone size, J gene, CDR3 DNA, CDR3 protein. A D gene is named only where the DNA matches it firmly. The size of a clone is reported for some rows only, either as once, few or many, or as a class for expanded clones.

TRBV19	-	-	TRBJ1-6	TGTGCCAGTAGTATAGGCCGGCGGATTAATTCACCCCTCCACTTT	CASSIGRRINSPLHF
TRBV5-1	TRBD1	once	TRBJ1-1	TGCGCCAGCAGCTTGACTGGGACAGGGGTCACTGAAGCTTTCTTT	CASSLTGTGVTEAFF
TRBV4-3	TRBD1	-	TRBJ2-2	TGCGCCAGCAGCCGCGAGGGGGCCACCGGGGAGCTGTTTTTT	CASSREGATGELFF
TRBV30	-	-	TRBJ2-3	TGTGCCTCCGAACTTCGGGATACGCAGTATTTT	CASELRDTQYF
TRBV30	-	-	TRBJ1-2	TGTGCCTGGAGGGACACCTACCACTATGGCTACACCTTC	CAWRDTYHYGYTF
TRBV7-9	TRBD1	few	TRBJ1-2	TGTGCCAGCGATACAGGGGTTCCCAACTATGGCTACACCTTC	CASDTGVPNYGYTF
TRBV5-6	-	-	TRBJ1-6	TGTGCCAGCAGCGGGGAGAGGTTTTCGGGGATGAGTTCACCCCTCCACTTT	CASSGERFSGMSSPLHF
TRBV27	TRBD2	-	TRBJ2-1	TGTGCCAGCAGTTTAAGGCAGGTGGGGGGACTAGCGCATTACAATGAGCAGTTCTTC	CASSLRQVGGLAHYNEQFF
TRBV7-2	-	once	TRBJ2-3	TGTGCCAGCAGCTTAGTGGCCAATACGCAGTATTTT	CASSLVANTQYF
TRBV5-1	-	-	TRBJ1-3	TGCGCCAGCAGCGACGACAGCTCTGGAAACACCATATATTTT	CASSDDSSGNTIYF
TRBV7-3	-	-	TRBJ2-2	TGTGCCAGCAGCCGGCGAGTGGGACAGAACACCGGGGAGCTGTTTTTT	CASSRRVGQNTGELFF
TRBV29-1	TRBD1	-	TRBJ2-7	TGCAGCGCCAACCCCGGGACAGGGGCCGAGCAGTACTTC	CSANPGTGAEQYF
TRBV2	-	-	TRBJ2-3	TGTGCCAGCCACACGGGGGTCACAGATACGCAGTATTTT	CASHTGVTDTQYF
TRBV9	-	few	TRBJ1-6	TGTGCCAGCGCAAGGGGATTTCGGAATAATTCACCCCTCCACTTT	CASARGFRNNSPLHF
TRBV9	-	few	TRBJ2-2	TGTGCCAGCAGCCCCCGGGAACAGGGAGTAACCGGGGAGCTGTTTTTT	CASSPREQGVTGELFF
TRBV7-8	-	-	TRBJ1-1	TGTGCCAGCAGCTTAGTAATGGGGGCGAACACTGAAGCTTTCTTT	CASSLVMGANTEAFF
TRBV28	-	once	TRBJ1-3	TGTGCCAGCAGTTTTTGGCATACTGGAAACACCATATATTTT	CASSFWHTGNTIYF
TRBV29-1	-	-	TRBJ2-1	TGCAGCGGGTTGGGGGGTGAGCAGTTCTTC	CSGLGGEQFF
TRBV2	TRBD1	-	TRBJ1-6	TGTGCCAGCAGTGGGACAGGGGCCCGAAGTGATAATTCACCCCTCCACTTT	CASSGTGARSDNSPLHF
TRBV6-1	TRBD1	-	TRBJ1-2	TGTGCCAGCAGTGAACGGACAGGATATGGCTACACCTTC	CASSERTGYGYTF
TRBV10-3	TRBD1	-	TRBJ1-6	TGTGCCATCAGTGGGGTGGGGACAGGGGCTTCACCCCTCCACTTT	CAISGVGTGASPLHF
TRBV27	TRBD1	few	TRBJ2-7	TGTGCCAGCAACCCCCTCCGGGACAGGGGACACGAGCAGTACTTC	CASNPLRDRGHEQYF
TRBV5-5	TRBD2	few	TRBJ2-5	TGTGCCACCACTACCGTGGCGGGGGGGTCCGAGACCCAGTACTTC	CATTTVAGGSETQYF
TRBV5-1	-	-	TRBJ1-2	TGCGCCAGCAGCTTGTTTGTTTCCCTATCGGAATCGGGCTATGGCTACACCTTC	CASSLFVSLSESGYGYTF
TRBV5-6	-	-	TRBJ2-5	TGTGCCAGCAGCTTTGCGCCCCCCGAGACCCAGTACTTC	CASSFAPPETQYF
TRBV7-2	-	-	TRBJ1-4	TGTGCCAGCAGCTCCAACACATATCAGAATGAAAAACTGTTTTTT	CASSSNTYQNEKLFF
TRBV10-2	TRBD1	-	TRBJ2-5	TGCGCCAGCATTAGCCGGGACAGGGGCCACCAAGAGACCCAGTACTTC	CASISRDRGHQETQYF
TRBV11-2	-	-	TRBJ2-5	TGTGCCAGCAGTCCTTTATTGGAGACCCAGTACTTC	CASSPLLETQYF